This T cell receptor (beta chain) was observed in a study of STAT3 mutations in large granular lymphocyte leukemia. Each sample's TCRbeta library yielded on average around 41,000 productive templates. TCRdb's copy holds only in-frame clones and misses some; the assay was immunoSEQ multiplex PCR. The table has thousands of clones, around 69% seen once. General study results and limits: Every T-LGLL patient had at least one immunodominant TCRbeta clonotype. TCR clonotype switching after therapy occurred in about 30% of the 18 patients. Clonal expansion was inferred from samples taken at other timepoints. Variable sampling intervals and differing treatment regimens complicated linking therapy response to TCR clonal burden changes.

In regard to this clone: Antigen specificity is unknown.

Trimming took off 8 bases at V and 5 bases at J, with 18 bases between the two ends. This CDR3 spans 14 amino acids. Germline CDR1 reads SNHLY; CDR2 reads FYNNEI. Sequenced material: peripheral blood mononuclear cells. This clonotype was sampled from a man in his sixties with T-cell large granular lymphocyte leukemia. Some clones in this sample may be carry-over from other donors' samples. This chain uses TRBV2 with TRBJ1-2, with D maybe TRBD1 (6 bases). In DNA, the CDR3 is TGTGCCAGCCGAGAGGACGGGACAACGTATGGCTACACCTTC. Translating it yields CASREDGTTYGYTF.